This is a list of T cell receptor beta chains from one sample in a study of T cell changes during pregnancy in multiple sclerosis. TCRdb's copy holds only in-frame clones and misses some; the assay was immunoSEQ multiplex PCR. The repertoire holds approximately 58,000 clones, with approximately 92% as singletons. Source: CD4+ T cells from peripheral blood mononuclear cells, taken after pregnancy. Receptor source: a female donor in good health, enrolled as a control in a pregnancy study. The CDR3 runs from the conserved cysteine through the conserved F or W. Clone sizes are given selectively: once, few, many, or a class where the clone is expanded.

CDR3: CASRKSSANTEAFF
size: -
J: TRBJ1-1
V: TRBV27

CDR3: CASRWLTGGSYNEQFF
size: -
J: TRBJ2-1
V: TRBV27

CDR3: CARSRLDSILTGELFF
size: -
J: TRBJ2-2
V: TRBV7-9

CDR3: CASSQPNQPQHF
size: once
J: TRBJ1-5
V: TRBV4-2

CDR3: CASSWTVVNEQFF
size: -
J: TRBJ2-1
V: TRBV5-5

CDR3: CASSLGRGFQGAFF
size: -
J: TRBJ1-1
V: TRBV5-8

CDR3: CATSRDIKGAHTGELFF
size: -
J: TRBJ2-2
V: TRBV15

CDR3: CASSPTGTNEKLFF
size: -
J: TRBJ1-4
V: TRBV18

CDR3: CASSRGTSGDYEQFF
size: -
J: TRBJ2-1
V: TRBV7-3

CDR3: CASSLRDRAEKLFF
size: -
J: TRBJ1-4
V: TRBV7-8

CDR3: CASQVGTLMNTEAFF
size: -
J: TRBJ1-1
V: TRBV7-2

CDR3: CASSLVAGGFSGANVLTF
size: few
J: TRBJ2-6
V: TRBV5-6

CDR3: CASSRTLQETQYF
size: -
J: TRBJ2-5
V: TRBV18

CDR3: CAISGVTGGVGYEQYF
size: -
J: TRBJ2-7
V: TRBV10-3

CDR3: CASSPLKVQDSNQPQHF
size: -
J: TRBJ1-5
V: TRBV18

CDR3: CASSSASSGTGKVLGNSPLHF
size: -
J: TRBJ1-6
V: TRBV28

CDR3: CASSLVTGTNYGYTF
size: -
J: TRBJ1-2
V: TRBV7-6

CDR3: CASSPDSGWEKLFF
size: -
J: TRBJ1-4
V: TRBV28

CDR3: CASSPSDTRGTQYF
size: -
J: TRBJ2-5
V: TRBV18

CDR3: CASSLSYRGYHQPQHF
size: -
J: TRBJ1-5
V: TRBV7-9

CDR3: CASSLPGYGYTF
size: -
J: TRBJ1-2
V: TRBV5-1

CDR3: CSGPTGTEAFF
size: -
J: TRBJ1-1
V: TRBV20-1

CDR3: CASSLDRGPGSPLHF
size: once
J: TRBJ1-6
V: TRBV7-9

CDR3: CASGNRDRGSREQFF
size: -
J: TRBJ2-1
V: TRBV9

CDR3: CASYFRASGYTF
size: -
J: TRBJ1-2
V: TRBV6-1

CDR3: CASSRRGSGSYEQYF
size: -
J: TRBJ2-7
V: TRBV28

CDR3: CASSGEGVWSPLHF
size: once
J: TRBJ1-6
V: TRBV5-4

CDR3: CASNHATGKAGNTIYF
size: -
J: TRBJ1-3
V: TRBV4-1

CDR3: CASSYSSNEQFF
size: -
J: TRBJ2-1
V: TRBV6-6

CDR3: CASSPSRDRGYGYTF
size: -
J: TRBJ1-2
V: TRBV5-6

CDR3: CASSLWGQQETQYF
size: -
J: TRBJ2-5
V: TRBV7-6

CDR3: CASSLLAGANTEAFF
size: -
J: TRBJ1-1
V: TRBV5-1

CDR3: CASSLDSVNQPQHF
size: -
J: TRBJ1-5
V: TRBV4-3

CDR3: CASSHRQTNQPQHF
size: -
J: TRBJ1-5
V: TRBV16

CDR3: CASSNGQGLIGNTIYF
size: -
J: TRBJ1-3
V: TRBV19

CDR3: CATEDRNYGYTF
size: -
J: TRBJ1-2
V: TRBV19

CDR3: CASSPLWNTEAFF
size: -
J: TRBJ1-1
V: TRBV6-6

CDR3: CASSLGRGELFF
size: -
J: TRBJ2-2
V: TRBV11-3

CDR3: CAWSGSRGNFWGYTF
size: -
J: TRBJ1-2
V: TRBV30

CDR3: CASSLRADQETQYF
size: -
J: TRBJ2-5
V: TRBV7-8

CDR3: CASNTQQGAFYEQYF
size: -
J: TRBJ2-7
V: TRBV2

CDR3: CASSILHRSSGNTIYF
size: -
J: TRBJ1-3
V: TRBV19

CDR3: CASSLFGQGNTEAFF
size: -
J: TRBJ1-1
V: TRBV11-2

CDR3: CASSLTLMSTDTQYF
size: -
J: TRBJ2-3
V: TRBV14

CDR3: CASSSGGGADTQYF
size: -
J: TRBJ2-3
V: TRBV5-1

CDR3: CASSEGGALKEKLFF
size: -
J: TRBJ1-4
V: TRBV2

CDR3: CASSEANRGYEQYF
size: -
J: TRBJ2-7
V: TRBV2

CDR3: CASSVGGLAGGIKQFF
size: -
J: TRBJ2-1
V: TRBV9

CDR3: CASSGATSTDTQYF
size: -
J: TRBJ2-3
V: TRBV2

CDR3: CASSLQGAGNTIYF
size: -
J: TRBJ1-3
V: TRBV7-3

CDR3: CASSIGAYSNQPQHF
size: -
J: TRBJ1-5
V: TRBV19